The entry below gives a single TCR beta chain sequence along with its context. These data are taken from a study of OX40 agonist ivuxolimab in advanced cancers. The germline gives CDR1 LNHDA, CDR2 SQIVND (reference sequence). The CDR3 contains 15 residues. V was cut by 8 bases and J by 2 bases, with 19 bases left in between. TCRdb keeps only in-frame clones here, not all; method: immunoSEQ multiplex PCR. The sample yields around 50,000 clones, around four fifths seen once. V is TRBV19 and J is TRBJ2-7; D call uncertain. This sequence was found in an adult with an advanced solid tumor such as melanoma, head and neck, liver or kidney cancer. Source: CD4+ or CD8+ T cells sorted from blood, taken in a trial of the OX40 agonist ivuxolimab. The CDR3 sequence is CASRFTTGRAYEQYF. The CDR3 nucleotides are TGTGCCAGTCGATTCACGACCGGCCGGGCCTACGAGCAGTACTTC.